Following are 28 T cell receptor beta chains from one sample sequenced in a study of cytomegalovirus exposure and HLA in healthy donors (TCRdb year 2017). Library construction relied on the immunoSEQ multiplex PCR assay. For the multiplex PCR, a mixture combining 60 forward primers for TCR Vbeta segments and 13 reverse primers for TCR Jbeta segments was used. TCRdb limited this immuneACCESS table to in-frame rearrangements with V and J called. A share of clones is missing; checked studies link under half to unresolved V genes, and the rest is unexplained. Counted in this sample were 97,000 or so clones; about 81% of them appeared once. Of the sample, more than 1.4% is held by the ten largest clones. The sample taken for sequencing was PBMCs. These receptors were obtained from a man aged 40-49 years in good health and CMV-seronegative.

The V and J genes are TRBV10-1 and TRBJ2-1, with D perhaps matching TRBD2 (5 bases). V lost 6 bases, J lost 6 bases, and 15 bases lay in between. The CDR3 loop spans 14 amino acids. Germline V lookup: CDR1 WNHNN, CDR2 SYGVQD (reference sequence). The CDR3 region is CASSPGFGGNEQFF. CDR3 in DNA: TGCGCCAGCAGCCCAGGTTTCGGAGGCAATGAGCAGTTCTTC.

The CDR3 region is CASSLASGFQETQYF. The CDR3 nucleotides read TGTGCCAGCAGCTTAGCCTCCGGGTTCCAAGAGACCCAGTACTTC. The chain uses TRBV7-9 and TRBJ2-5; D unresolved. Trimming stripped 0 bases from V and 1 base from J, with 9 bases between. Per germline, CDR1 SEHNR and CDR2 FQNEAQ (reference sequence). The CDR3 runs 15 residues. Using reference TRBV7-9 and TRBJ2-5 for the parts outside the CDR3, the full variable domain is DTGVSQNPRHKITKRGQNVTFRCDPISEHNRLYWYRQTLGQGPEFLTYFQNEAQLEKSRLLSDRFSAERPKGSFSTLEIQRTEQGDSAMYLCASSLASGFQETQYFGPGTRLLVL.

The genes are TRBV5-6 and TRBJ1-4, with D perhaps TRBD1 (6 bases). The CDR3 is made up of 17 amino acids. Germline values: CDR1 SGHDT, CDR2 YYEEEE. Trimming pared 2 bases from V and 0 bases from J, leaving 14 bases between. CDR3 bases: TGTGCCAGCAGCTTTGGGCCCACAGGGACAACTAATGAAAAACTGTTTTTT. It codes for CASSFGPTGTTNEKLFF. Drawing the rest from reference TRBV5-6 and TRBJ1-4, the complete variable domain is DAGVTQSPTHLIKTRGQQVTLRCSPKSGHDTVSWYQQALGQGPQFIFQYYEEEERQRGNFPDRFSGHQFPNYSSELNVNALLLGDSALYLCASSFGPTGTTNEKLFFGSGTQLSVL.

V usage is TRBV5-1 and J usage is TRBJ1-6, with D hard to call. This CDR3 has 15 amino acids. The germline V gene encodes CDR1 SGHRS and CDR2 YFSETQ. The V end was cut by 0 bases, the J end by 6 bases, with 10 bases between. For the CDR3, the DNA is TGCGCCAGCAGCTTGGAACCGGGAGCTAATTCACCCCTCCACTTT. Its translation is CASSLEPGANSPLHF. The whole variable domain, remainder taken from reference TRBV5-1 and TRBJ1-6, is KAGVTQTPRYLIKTRGQQVTLSCSPISGHRSVSWYQQTPGQGLQFLFEYFSETQRNKGNFPGRFSGRQFSNSRSEMNVSTLELGDSALYLCASSLEPGANSPLHFGNGTRLTVT.

The chain combines TRBV4-1 with TRBJ1-5, with a weak D call TRBD1 (6 bases). This CDR3 has 16 amino acids. V lost 3 bases and J 2 bases, leaving 14 bases between the germline ends. Germline V gene data show CDR1 as MGHRA and CDR2 as YSYEKL. As DNA, the CDR3 is TGCGCCAGCAGCCATCCTACAGGGTCTGGCAATCAGCCCCAGCATTTT. As protein: CASSHPTGSGNQPQHF.

The genes are TRBV7-2 and TRBJ2-7, with unresolved D. Trimming removed 1 base from V and 4 bases from J, with 8 bases in between. In germline, CDR1 is SGHTA, CDR2 FQGNSA. This CDR3 comprises 13 residues. The CDR3 region has the DNA TGTGCCAGCAGCTTAGTGGTTCGGTACGAGCAGTACTTC. Amino acids: CASSLVVRYEQYF.

This sequence joins TRBV5-1 and TRBJ1-2; the match to TRBD1 covers 11 bases. The germline V gene has CDR1 SGHRS and CDR2 YFSETQ. The junction had 5 bases not matched to a gene; V was cut back by 3 bases and J by 7 bases. The CDR3 contains 14 residues. The CDR3 DNA sequence: TGCGCCAGCAGCTCAGCCGGGACAGGGGGTGGCTACACCTTC. It codes for CASSSAGTGGGYTF.

This clone was counted a few times. The chain has TRBV11-3 and TRBJ1-1; TRBD1 might be the D (6 bases). The V gene lost 2 bases and the J gene lost 5 bases, with 12 bases spanning the gap. This CDR3 is built from 14 residues. Germline V CDR1 and CDR2: SGHNT, YENEEA. The CDR3 here is CASSLQGPGTEAFF. For the CDR3, the DNA is TGTGCCAGCAGCTTACAGGGGCCGGGGACTGAAGCTTTCTTT.

Here the CDR3 reads CASSPRQGADTQYF. CDR3 nucleotide sequence: TGCGCCAGCAGCCCCCGACAGGGGGCAGATACGCAGTATTTT. The rearrangement joins TRBV5-1 to TRBJ2-3; 9 bases match TRBD1. Trimming at V came to 4 bases and at J to 4 bases, leaving 4 bases not matched to a gene. CDR3 length: 14 residues. Germline CDR1 SGHRS, CDR2 YFSETQ.

This chain joins TRBV30 and TRBJ1-1; 10 bases line up with TRBD1. The CDR3 totals 12 residues. With 5 bases clipped from V and 5 bases from J, the junction kept 2 bases outside the gene matches. Germline V gene lookup returns CDR1 GTSNPN and CDR2 SVGIG (reference sequence). DNA of the CDR3: TGTGCCTGGGGACAGGGGGGAACTGAAGCTTTCTTT. Protein: CAWGQGGTEAFF.

This clone appeared once. V usage is TRBV4-2 and J usage is TRBJ1-1; D remains unclear. Germline assignment: CDR1 LGHNA and CDR2 YNFKEQ. V was clipped by 2 bases and J by 10 bases, with 11 bases between them. This CDR3 has 12 residues. The CDR3 here is CASSQSGNGAFF. The CDR3 DNA reads as TGTGCCAGCAGCCAATCAGGTAATGGAGCTTTCTTT.

The chain uses TRBV20-1 and TRBJ2-7; 7 nucleotides align to TRBD2. Germline assignment: CDR1 DFQATT and CDR2 SNEGSKA (reference sequence). The CDR3 is 11 residues long. V lost 4 bases to trimming and J lost 6 bases; unmatched junction nucleotides: 3. The CDR3 loop is CSAKLASEQYF. CDR3 DNA: TGCAGTGCTAAACTAGCGAGCGAGCAGTACTTC.

Turning to this clone: Compared with germline, one end of the junction differs, possibly owing to a read error. This chain joins TRBV7-9 and TRBJ2-5; 10 bases are a match to TRBD1. CDR3 length: 15 residues. CDR1 is SEHNR and CDR2 is FQNEAQ in the germline V gene (reference sequence). DNA for the CDR3: TGTTCCAGCAGCTTAGGGGACAGGGGTCAAGAGACCCAGTACTTC. Its protein product is CSSSLGDRGQETQYF.

The rearrangement links TRBV6-5 to TRBJ2-7; 7 bases fit TRBD1. Trimming removed 10 bases from V and 3 bases from J; junction bases left unmatched: 6. The CDR3 has 12 amino acids. The germline CDR1 and CDR2 sequences are MNHEY and SVGAGI. Written as DNA, the CDR3 is TGTGCCACCCTGGGGACAGACTACGAGCAGTACTTC. Translating it yields CATLGTDYEQYF.

The V and J genes are TRBV27 and TRBJ2-7; 7 bases are a match to TRBD2. Germline CDR1 is MNHEY and CDR2 is SMNVEV (reference sequence). The J segment lost 0 bases and the V segment lost 6 bases, leaving 8 bases of the junction unmatched. CDR3 length: 15 residues. The DNA for the CDR3 is TGTGCCAGCAGCGCCCTAGCGGCGACCTCCTACGAGCAGTACTTC. It yields the protein CASSALAATSYEQYF.

The chain combines TRBV5-4 with TRBJ2-1, with D possibly TRBD1 on 6 matching bases. The V gene's germline CDR1 is SGHNT and CDR2 YYREEE (reference sequence). The CDR3 has 16 amino acids. Trimming shortened V by 4 bases and J by 5 bases, and 19 bases separated the two germline ends. CDR3 DNA: TGTGCCAGCAGCCCCACCCCTGGGACACTCGACAATGAGCAGTTCTTC. Translation: CASSPTPGTLDNEQFF.

This clone was counted between two and nine times. The genes are TRBV5-1 and TRBJ1-3; 7 bases match TRBD1. Germline-derived CDR1 and CDR2 are SGHRS and YFSETQ. CDR3 length equals 14 residues. The J segment lost 5 bases and the V segment lost 4 bases, leaving 6 bases of the junction unmatched. The CDR3 is CASSEGQPRNTIYF. DNA for the CDR3: TGCGCCAGCAGCGAGGGACAGCCACGAAACACCATATATTTT.

This clone was counted between two and nine times. V and J are TRBV5-6 and TRBJ2-5; TRBD1 matches at 8 bases. V was clipped by 1 base and J by 0 bases; unmatched bases: 8. Per the germline V gene, CDR1 is SGHDT and CDR2 is YYEEEE. CDR3 size: 17 residues. CDR3 DNA: TGTGCCAGCAGCTTGAGTTCAGGGGGCTGGTACCAAGAGACCCAGTACTTC. Its protein is CASSLSSGGWYQETQYF.

This chain links TRBV2 with TRBJ2-6; a possible D gene is TRBD1 (5 bases). This CDR3 has 16 residues. Trimming removed 6 bases at V and 0 bases at J, with 12 bases between. Per the germline V gene, CDR1 is SNHLY and CDR2 is FYNNEI. CDR3 protein: CASSRDRGSGANVLTF. In DNA, the CDR3 is TGTGCCAGCAGCAGAGACAGAGGCTCTGGGGCCAACGTCCTGACTTTC.

This sequence joins TRBV6-1 and TRBJ1-6; possible D gene TRBD1, 6 bases. The V gene's germline CDR1 is MNHNS and CDR2 SASEGT. Trimming shortened V by 4 bases and J by 7 bases, and 11 bases separated the two germline ends. The CDR3 runs 14 residues. This chain's CDR3 is CASSARDNNSPLHF. The CDR3, as DNA: TGTGCCAGCAGTGCCCGGGACAACAATTCACCCCTCCACTTT.

This clone was detected a few times. V usage is TRBV15 and J usage is TRBJ2-6; the D gene is possibly TRBD2 (6 bases). This CDR3 spans 16 amino acids. CDR1 LNHNV and CDR2 YYDKDF come from the germline V gene (reference sequence). The V end lost 0 bases, the J end lost 4 bases, and 10 bases lay between the germline ends. The CDR3 here is CATSRDRRAGANVLTF. The CDR3 region has the DNA TGTGCCACCAGCAGAGATAGGAGGGCGGGGGCCAACGTCCTGACTTTC. Full variable domain (missing parts from reference TRBV15 and TRBJ2-6): DAMVIQNPRYQVTQFGKPVTLSCSQTLNHNVMYWYQQKSSQAPKLLFHYYDKDFNNEADTPDNFQSRRPNTSFCFLDIRSPGLGDTAMYLCATSRDRRAGANVLTFGAGSRLTVL.

V is TRBV4-1 and J is TRBJ2-7; D is unclear. The CDR3 contains 12 residues. V was clipped by 2 bases and J by 6 bases, with 8 bases between them. Per the germline V gene, CDR1 is MGHRA and CDR2 is YSYEKL. CDR3 sequence (DNA): TGCGCCAGCAGCCAAACTGGTACCGAGCAGTACTTC. Protein: CASSQTGTEQYF.

This rearrangement joins TRBV7-9 to TRBJ2-7; 8 bases fit TRBD2. With 5 bases clipped from V and 3 bases from J, the junction kept 6 bases outside the gene matches. CDR3 length equals 14 residues. Germline V gives CDR1 SEHNR, CDR2 FQNEAQ (reference sequence). The DNA for the CDR3 is TGTGCCAGCAGCCCCATCGGGGGGGGCTACGAGCAGTACTTC. It translates to CASSPIGGGYEQYF.

The V and J genes are TRBV15 and TRBJ2-5; unclear D gene. V was trimmed by 0 bases and J by 5 bases, leaving 10 bases between them. Germline CDR1 and CDR2: LNHNV and YYDKDF (reference sequence). CDR3 length equals 14 residues. Here the CDR3 DNA reads TGTGCCACCAGCAGAGATGGAGTAAGTGAGACCCAGTACTTC. Translation: CATSRDGVSETQYF.

The rearrangement links TRBV28 to TRBJ2-2; D ambiguous. CDR1 and CDR2 (germline): MDHEN, SYDVKM. The CDR3 spans 13 residues. The V and J ends lost 8 bases and 3 bases respectively, with 10 bases between them. The CDR3 region has the DNA TGTGCCAGCTCGACTTCGCACACCGGGGAGCTGTTTTTT. Translating gives CASSTSHTGELFF.

The rearrangement links TRBV9 to TRBJ2-1, with 12 bases matching TRBD2. Germline V gene lookup returns CDR1 SGDLS and CDR2 YYNGEE. V lost 2 bases, J lost 7 bases, and 7 bases stayed unmatched. The CDR3 runs to 16 residues. The CDR3 nucleotides are TGTGCCAGCAGCGTCTCCGGGACTAGCGGGTCGAATGAGCAGTTCTTC. Its translation: CASSVSGTSGSNEQFF.

CDR3: CASSLIGGGTEAFF. The CDR3 DNA follows: TGTGCCAGCAGCTTAATAGGGGGCGGCACTGAAGCTTTCTTT. The chain recombines TRBV7-3 with TRBJ1-1, with 7 bases lining up with TRBD1. The CDR3 loop spans 14 amino acids. The germline V gene has CDR1 SGHTA and CDR2 FQGTGA. V dropped 1 base and J dropped 4; count of bases not matched to a gene: 3.

The chain couples TRBV30 to TRBJ2-7; the D gene is possibly TRBD1 (6 bases). CDR3 length: 14 amino acids. In germline, CDR1 is GTSNPN, CDR2 SVGIG (reference sequence). V lost 0 bases and J 2 bases, leaving 11 bases between the germline ends. The CDR3 protein is CAWSVSKGAYEQYF. The CDR3 DNA reads as TGTGCCTGGAGTGTTAGTAAGGGGGCCTACGAGCAGTACTTC.